The sequence of this TCR beta chain was determined in a study of blood T cells in healthy people across ages. It was with a sample-barcoded 5' primer and a J-beta primer mix that a second PCR of roughly 7 to 11 cycles was run. In TCRdb, the 5' RACE reads were re-called with MiXCR into one record per CDR3 protein. Altogether hundreds of thousands of distinct CDR3 sequences are present, around 24% being singletons, with the ten largest covering less than 9%. V lost 4 bases and J lost 2, with 13 bases in between. The CDR3 sequence is 15 residues long. CDR1 and CDR2 (germline): SGHRS, YFSETQ. These data were also reused for a study on T cells of mothers and their children.

This TCR derives from a boy aged 10-17 years in good health. What was sequenced was blood. This chain links TRBV5-1 with TRBJ1-5, with D possibly matching TRBD1 (5 bases). The CDR3 loop is CASSRAGDGNQPQHF. CDR3 in DNA: TGCGCCAGCAGCCGGGCGGGGGACGGCAATCAGCCCCAGCATTTT.